A single T cell receptor (beta chain) is shown here with its context. V shed 2 bases and J shed 1 base, with 13 bases lying between them. Germline values: CDR1 SEHNR, CDR2 FQNEAQ (reference sequence). The CDR3 loop spans 16 amino acids. Here immunoSEQ multiplex PCR was the method, and the copy in TCRdb shows in-frame clones only, minus some. Of tens of thousands of clones in the sample, around 67% were seen once. The data were taken from a study of CD8 T cell repertoires and HIV-1 epitope variants. Across the whole study: T cells were stimulated with Twenty-five Gag and Nef peptides separately. Controls included no peptide, Ebola AY9 epitope, and a CMV, EBV, flu pool.

Input material: uncultured baseline CD8+ T cells from peripheral blood mononuclear cells (PBMCs). The chain links TRBV7-9 to TRBJ2-3; D gene ambiguous. This sequence originates from a male donor with HIV. CDR3 in DNA: TGTGCCAGCAGCTTATTCCCGAACCTGGGCACAGATACGCAGTATTTT. Encoded protein: CASSLFPNLGTDTQYF.